This entry describes one T cell receptor beta chain. The CDR3 has 15 residues. V lost 6 bases, J lost 6 bases, and 9 bases stayed unmatched. Germline-derived CDR1 and CDR2 are MNHEY and SVGAGI. In the original analysis: Nucleated cell counts were estimated from reference gene primer amplification. Data came from immunoSEQ multiplex PCR; TCRdb stores just in-frame clones and leaves some out. The DNA was the basis for D and trimming; V, J and clone size are from that table. The sample shows about 71,000 clones, roughly 83% of them seen only once. One Seattle source followed patients from active infection through their disease course. This sample was included in a study of blood T cell repertoires in COVID-19. Study details: Acute and convalescent COVID-19 specimens originated in the United States, Italy and Spain. PBMCs, B-cell-depleted T cells, or T cells provided the cDNA or gDNA that made up the material.

The rearrangement joins TRBV6-5 to TRBJ2-7, with 12 bases aligning to TRBD2. The sequence was collected from a man aged 30 to 45 with COVID-19, enrolled during active disease. The specimen was peripheral blood. The CDR3 nucleotides read TGTGCCAGCAGCCGGACTAGCGGGATTTCCGGCGAGCAGTACTTC. The encoded protein is CASSRTSGISGEQYF.